This entry features one T cell receptor beta chain sequence. The data stem from a study of response to subunit inactivated influenza vaccine. TCRdb used MiXCR to reprocess the RT-PCR reads, holding one entry per CDR3 protein. The sample lists 800,000 or so distinct CDR3 sequences; over 20% were seen once. The TCR comes from a man in his fifties or sixties who received an inactivated influenza vaccine. The material was PBMCs from blood, obtained more than 4 days after vaccination.

The DNA for the CDR3 is TGTGCCTGGAGTGTATCGAGTGGGTACGAGCAGTACTTC. Translated, it gives CAWSVSSGYEQYF. The chain couples TRBV30 to TRBJ2-7; D remains unclear. This CDR3 contains 13 residues. V lost 0 bases and J 4 bases, leaving 10 bases between the germline ends. The germline gives CDR1 GTSNPN, CDR2 SVGIG (reference sequence).